What follows describes a single T cell receptor beta chain. Authors of the study amplified TCR beta CDR3 regions from RNA transcripts. A set of HTBI primers served as the primers for a first-round RT-PCR of the TCR CDR3. TCRdb re-called the multiplex PCR reads with MiXCR, one entry per CDR3 protein. The table records hundreds of thousands of distinct CDR3 sequences, about 15% of them present only once. The data originate from a study of T cells in Graves' hyperthyroidism and ophthalmopathy. Sequenced: blood. This TCR derives from a woman aged 40 to 55 with Graves' ophthalmopathy.

The CDR3 nucleotides are TGTGCCAGCACCCGGGACATATTGAACACTGAAGCTTTCTTT. It encodes CASTRDILNTEAFF. The chain uses TRBV30 and TRBJ1-1, with D possibly matching TRBD1 (6 bases). Per the germline V gene, CDR1 is GTSNPN and CDR2 is SVGIG (reference sequence). V was clipped by 8 bases and J by 0 bases, with 16 bases between them. There are 14 residues in the CDR3.